This T cell receptor beta chain is from a study of blood T cell repertoires in COVID-19 (dated by TCRdb to 2018 to 2020). Describing the broader study: Samples from collaborators originated in the United States, Italy and Spain and spanned both the acute and convalescent phases of COVID-19. The repertoires were made available in a free public database intended to serve as a resource for research on the immune response to SARS-CoV-2. Nearly every sample came with metadata listing a de-identified subject ID, COVID-19 status, age in years and sex. The samples were drawn from two sources: the first 160 participants of the ongoing ImmuneRACE study, and 950 to 1,500 subjects contributed by 6 global collaborators. Where available, HLA class I and class II types were obtained from metadata supplied by the sample provider rather than from assay-based typing. The prospective study material was composed of cDNA or gDNA derived from T cells, B-cell-depleted T cells, or PBMCs. Subjects who had been exposed to COVID-19, were actively infected with it, or had recovered from it provided the deeply sampled blood TCRbeta repertoires that made up the dataset.

At one collaborating source in Seattle, patients were enrolled during active infection and were followed longitudinally through the course of disease. Collaborating institutions collected whole blood in K2EDTA tubes following their own protocols. For TCRbeta analysis, collaborators shipped samples in one of three forms: frozen whole blood, isolated PBMCs, or DNA extracted from either of those sample types. For CDR1 and CDR2, the germline V gene lists KGHDR and SFDVKD. V is clipped by 3 bases and J by 4 bases, and the sequence between their germline boundaries is 11 bases long. The CDR3 holds 14 amino acids from the cysteine to the phenylalanine. Kept here is only the CDR3 DNA, which spans 42 bases and is read in frame from base 1. Worth noting for this clone: The specificity of this receptor is unknown. The sample holds no much larger clone one base away, and base qualities are not on file.

Study-wide findings and limitations: The quantity of clinical and demographic metadata differed by source and by participant and was supplied without curation.

TCRbeta CDR3 regions were amplified from genomic DNA by means of the immunoSEQ Assay, a bias-controlled multiplex PCR. Concerning the study's data processing: Nucleated cell counts per sample were estimated from amplification of reference gene primers within the assay. Sequence reads were collapsed and filtered to measure the absolute abundance of every unique TCRbeta CDR3 rearrangement. For each sample, productive Simpson clonality was calculated as the square root of Simpson's diversity index across productive rearrangements. TCRdb retrieved this table from immuneACCESS and kept in-frame rearrangements only. Not all clones are present; in checked studies, unresolved V genes account for under half, and no reason is known for the remainder. The DNA gave D and trimming, while V, J and clone size come from that table. This sample has tens of thousands of clones in its table, and about nine tenths of those were observed once. The biggest ten clones account for 22% of the sample.

The chain is assembled from TRBV24-1 and TRBJ1-1, with no confidently assigned D gene. Source material: peripheral blood. The TCR comes from a woman aged 80 or over with COVID-19, enrolled during active disease. The CDR3 has the sequence CATSDPSRGTEAFF. The nucleotide sequence reads TGTGCCACCAGTGATCCGTCCCGGGGCACTGAAGCTTTCTTT.